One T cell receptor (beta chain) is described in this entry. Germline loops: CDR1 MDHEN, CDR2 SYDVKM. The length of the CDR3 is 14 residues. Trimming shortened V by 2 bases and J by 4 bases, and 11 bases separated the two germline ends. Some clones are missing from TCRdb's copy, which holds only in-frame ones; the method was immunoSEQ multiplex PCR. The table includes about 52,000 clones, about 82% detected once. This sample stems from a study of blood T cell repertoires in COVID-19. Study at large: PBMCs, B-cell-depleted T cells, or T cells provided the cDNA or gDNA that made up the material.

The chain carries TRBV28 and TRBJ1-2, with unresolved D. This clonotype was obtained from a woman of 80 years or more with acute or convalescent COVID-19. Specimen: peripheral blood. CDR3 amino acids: CASSLRQEAYGYTF. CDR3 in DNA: TGTGCCAGCAGTTTAAGGCAGGAGGCCTATGGCTACACCTTC.